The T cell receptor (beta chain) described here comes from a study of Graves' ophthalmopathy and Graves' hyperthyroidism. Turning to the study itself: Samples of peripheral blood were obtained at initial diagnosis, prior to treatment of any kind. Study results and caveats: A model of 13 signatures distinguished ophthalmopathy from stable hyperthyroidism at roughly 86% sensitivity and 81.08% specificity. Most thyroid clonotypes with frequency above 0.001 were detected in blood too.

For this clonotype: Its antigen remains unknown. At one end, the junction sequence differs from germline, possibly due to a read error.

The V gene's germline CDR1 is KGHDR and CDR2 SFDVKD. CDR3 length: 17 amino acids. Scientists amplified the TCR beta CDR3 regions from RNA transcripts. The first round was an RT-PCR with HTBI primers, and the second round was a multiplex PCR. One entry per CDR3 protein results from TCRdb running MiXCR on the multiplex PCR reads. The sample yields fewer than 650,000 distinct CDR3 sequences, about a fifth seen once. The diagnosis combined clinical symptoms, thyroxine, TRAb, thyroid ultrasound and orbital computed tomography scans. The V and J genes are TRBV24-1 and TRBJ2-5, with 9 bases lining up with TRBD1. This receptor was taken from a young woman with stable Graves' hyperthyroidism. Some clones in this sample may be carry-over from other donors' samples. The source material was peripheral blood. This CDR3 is CATSGGTGFLREETKYF. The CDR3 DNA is TGTGCCACCAGTGGAGGGACAGGGTTTCTTCGAGAAGAGACCAAGTACTTC.